The next 5 T cell receptor beta chains were all read from a single sample in a study of T cells in Graves' hyperthyroidism and ophthalmopathy. TCR beta CDR3 sequences were amplified from RNA transcripts. TCR CDR3 underwent first-round RT-PCR with the HTBI primer set. MiXCR, run by TCRdb on the multiplex PCR reads, gives a single entry per CDR3 protein. The data contain around 280,000 distinct CDR3 sequences, about an eighth of them singletons. The sequenced sample was blood. The source is a woman younger than 45 with Graves' hyperthyroidism that later progressed to Graves' ophthalmopathy.

In this sample, this clonotype turned up many times. This rearrangement joins TRBV28 to TRBJ2-5; D not certain. From germline, CDR1 is MDHEN and CDR2 SYDVKM. V was clipped by 5 bases and J by 2 bases, with 12 bases between them. CDR3 length: 14 amino acids. The CDR3 region has the DNA TGTGCCAGCAGTCCCCCGGACCGGCAAGAGACCCAGTACTTC. It translates to CASSPPDRQETQYF.

This clonotype occurred a few times. V is TRBV27 and J is TRBJ1-5; a possible D gene is TRBD1 (5 bases). The V gene's germline CDR1 is MNHEY and CDR2 SMNVEV (reference sequence). The CDR3 is 15 amino acids. V lost 2 bases and J 7 bases, leaving 15 bases between the germline ends. The CDR3 reads CASSLAGLSSQPQHF. The CDR3 nucleotides are TGTGCCAGCAGTTTAGCGGGGCTCTCTAGCCAGCCCCAGCATTTT.

This clonotype was counted a few times. A read error may be the cause here, since a much bigger clone is one base away. This rearrangement joins TRBV27 to TRBJ2-1; weak D call: TRBD2 (7 bases). V lost 9 bases and J 6 bases, leaving 15 bases between the germline ends. The CDR3 length is 13 residues. Germline values: CDR1 MNHEY, CDR2 SMNVEV (reference sequence). DNA for the CDR3: TGTGCCAGTGGCGGGGGCCGGTCCAATGAGCAGTTCTTC. This encodes CASGGGRSNEQFF.

J is TRBJ2-3 and V is TRBV20-1, with 7 bases identical to TRBD2. This CDR3 is built from 16 residues. After removal of 0 bases from V and 4 bases from J, the junction contained 10 bases not matched to a gene. CDR1 and CDR2 (germline): DFQATT, SNEGSKA (reference sequence). CDR3 region: CSARDRGERKADTQYF. The CDR3 bases are TGCAGTGCTAGAGATCGGGGGGAGAGGAAAGCAGATACGCAGTATTTT.

Comment on this clonotype: This sequence may be a read error, since a much larger clone differs from it by one base. The chain recombines TRBV18 with TRBJ1-6, with D possibly being TRBD1 (5 bases). The CDR3 runs to 14 residues. Germline V gives CDR1 KGHSH, CDR2 LQKENI. The DNA of the CDR3 is TGTGCCAGCTCACGGGACGCCTATAATTCACCCCTCCGCTTT. Protein: CASSRDAYNSPLRF.